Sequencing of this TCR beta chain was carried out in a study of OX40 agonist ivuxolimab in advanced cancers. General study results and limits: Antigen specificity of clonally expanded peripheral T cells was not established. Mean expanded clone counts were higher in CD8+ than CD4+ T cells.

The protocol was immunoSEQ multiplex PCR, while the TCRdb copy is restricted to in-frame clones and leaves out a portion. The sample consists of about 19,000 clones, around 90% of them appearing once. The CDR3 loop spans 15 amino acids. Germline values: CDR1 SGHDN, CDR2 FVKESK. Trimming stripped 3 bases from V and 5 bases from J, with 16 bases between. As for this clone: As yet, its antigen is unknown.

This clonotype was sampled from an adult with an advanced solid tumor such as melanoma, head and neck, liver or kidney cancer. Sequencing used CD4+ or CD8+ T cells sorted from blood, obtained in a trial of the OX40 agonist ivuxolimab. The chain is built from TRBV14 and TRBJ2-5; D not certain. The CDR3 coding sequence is TGTGCCAGCAGCCACGAATGGGATGGGTGGGAGACCCAGTACTTC. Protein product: CASSHEWDGWETQYF.